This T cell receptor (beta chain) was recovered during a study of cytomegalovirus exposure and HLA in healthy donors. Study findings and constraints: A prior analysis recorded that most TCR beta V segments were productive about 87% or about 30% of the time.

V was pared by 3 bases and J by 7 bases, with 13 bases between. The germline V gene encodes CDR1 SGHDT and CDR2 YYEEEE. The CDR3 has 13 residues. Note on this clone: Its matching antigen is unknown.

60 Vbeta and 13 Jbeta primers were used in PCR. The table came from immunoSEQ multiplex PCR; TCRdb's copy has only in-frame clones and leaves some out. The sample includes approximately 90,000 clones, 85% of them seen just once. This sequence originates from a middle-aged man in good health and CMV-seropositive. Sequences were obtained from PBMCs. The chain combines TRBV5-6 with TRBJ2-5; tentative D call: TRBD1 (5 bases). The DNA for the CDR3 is TGTGCCAGCAGCTCTGACAGTACCGGGACCCAGTACTTC. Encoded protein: CASSSDSTGTQYF. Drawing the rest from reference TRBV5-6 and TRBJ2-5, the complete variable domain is DAGVTQSPTHLIKTRGQQVTLRCSPKSGHDTVSWYQQALGQGPQFIFQYYEEEERQRGNFPDRFSGHQFPNYSSELNVNALLLGDSALYLCASSSDSTGTQYFGPGTRLLVL.